Below, 5 T cell receptor beta chains from the same sample are listed, as sequenced in a study of cytomegalovirus exposure and HLA in healthy donors. Primers: 60 Vbeta forward and 13 Jbeta reverse. Sequenced by immunoSEQ multiplex PCR; TCRdb stores in-frame clones only, minus some. The sample's table shows about 84,000 clones. Sequenced sample: PBMCs. The receptors derive from a man between 45 and 60 years old in good health and CMV-seronegative.

CDR3 coding DNA: TGTGCCAGCAGCCCCCGGACTTACCGGGCCTCTGGAAACACCATATATTTT. Protein product: CASSPRTYRASGNTIYF. V and J are TRBV5-5 and TRBJ1-3, with no clear D. Germline V gene data show CDR1 as SGHKS and CDR2 as YYEKEE (reference sequence). The CDR3 has 17 amino acids. Deletions cut 4 bases from V and 0 bases from J, with 17 bases between.

The chain combines TRBV5-4 with TRBJ2-5; D unclear. The V and J ends lost 1 base and 3 bases respectively, with 7 bases between them. CDR3 length: 13 residues. The germline CDR1 and CDR2 sequences are SGHNT and YYREEE (reference sequence). For the CDR3, the DNA is TGTGCCAGCAGCTTGAAAACAAAAGAGACCCAGTACTTC. This gives the protein CASSLKTKETQYF.

This chain uses TRBV2 with TRBJ1-6; 8 bases fit TRBD1. CDR3 size: 14 residues. Looked up from germline, CDR1 is SNHLY and CDR2 is FYNNEI. V lost 5 bases to trimming and J lost 6 bases; unmatched junction nucleotides: 3. CDR3 sequence reads: CASSIDRGNSPLHF. The CDR3 nucleotides are TGTGCCAGCAGTATTGACAGGGGTAATTCACCCCTCCACTTT.

V usage is TRBV6-5 and J usage is TRBJ2-7; D might be TRBD2 (6 bases). The CDR3 covers 15 residues. V was cut by 0 bases and J by 0 bases, with 9 bases left in between. Looked up from germline, CDR1 is MNHEY and CDR2 is SVGAGI. The DNA of the CDR3 is TGTGCCAGCAGTTACTCACGGGGGATCTCCTACGAGCAGTACTTC. Encoded protein: CASSYSRGISYEQYF.

V is TRBV5-1 and J is TRBJ2-5; 10 nucleotides line up with TRBD1. The V gene's germline CDR1 is SGHRS and CDR2 YFSETQ. This CDR3 is 14 amino acids long. The V gene end was trimmed by 2 bases and the J gene end by 5 bases; junction bases not matched to a gene: 3. CDR3 amino acids: CASSFGTGDETQYF. CDR3 in DNA: TGCGCCAGCAGCTTCGGGACAGGGGACGAGACCCAGTACTTC.